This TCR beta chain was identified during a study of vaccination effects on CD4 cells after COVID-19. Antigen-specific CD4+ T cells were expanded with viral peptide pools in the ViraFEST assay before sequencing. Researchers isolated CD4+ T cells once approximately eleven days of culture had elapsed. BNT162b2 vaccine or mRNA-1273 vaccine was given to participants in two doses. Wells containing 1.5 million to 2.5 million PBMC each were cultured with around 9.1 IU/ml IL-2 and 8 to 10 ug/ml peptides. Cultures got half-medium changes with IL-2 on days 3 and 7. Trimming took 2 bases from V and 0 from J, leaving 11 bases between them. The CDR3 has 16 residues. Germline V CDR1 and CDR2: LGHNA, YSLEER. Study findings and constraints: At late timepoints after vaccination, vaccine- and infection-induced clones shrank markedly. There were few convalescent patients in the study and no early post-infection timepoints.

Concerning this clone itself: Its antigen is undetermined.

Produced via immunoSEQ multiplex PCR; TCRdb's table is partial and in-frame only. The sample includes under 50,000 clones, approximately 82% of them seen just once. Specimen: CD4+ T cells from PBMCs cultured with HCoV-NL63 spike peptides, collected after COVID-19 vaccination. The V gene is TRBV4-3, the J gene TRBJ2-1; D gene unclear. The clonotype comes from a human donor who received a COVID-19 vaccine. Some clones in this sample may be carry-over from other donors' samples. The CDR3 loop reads CASSQLLGSSYNEQFF. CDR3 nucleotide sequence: TGCGCCAGCAGCCAACTTCTGGGTAGCTCCTACAATGAGCAGTTCTTC.